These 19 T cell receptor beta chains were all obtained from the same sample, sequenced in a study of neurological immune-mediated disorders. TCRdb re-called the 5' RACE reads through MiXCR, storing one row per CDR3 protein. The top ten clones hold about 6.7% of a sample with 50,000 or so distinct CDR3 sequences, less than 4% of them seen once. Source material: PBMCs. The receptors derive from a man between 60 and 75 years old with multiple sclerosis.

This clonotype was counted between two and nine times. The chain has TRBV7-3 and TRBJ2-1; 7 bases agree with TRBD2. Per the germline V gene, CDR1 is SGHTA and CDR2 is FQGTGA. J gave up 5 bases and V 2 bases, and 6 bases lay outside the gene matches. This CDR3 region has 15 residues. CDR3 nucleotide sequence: TGTGCCAGCAGCTTACGCGGGGGAGGTGACAATGAGCAGTTCTTC. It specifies CASSLRGGGDNEQFF.

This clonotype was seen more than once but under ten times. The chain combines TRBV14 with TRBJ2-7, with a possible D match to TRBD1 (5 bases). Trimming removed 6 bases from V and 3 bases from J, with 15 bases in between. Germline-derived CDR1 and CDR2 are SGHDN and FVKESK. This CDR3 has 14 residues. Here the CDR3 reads CASSQTATHYEQYF. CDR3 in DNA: TGTGCCAGCAGTCAGACAGCGACTCACTACGAGCAGTACTTC.

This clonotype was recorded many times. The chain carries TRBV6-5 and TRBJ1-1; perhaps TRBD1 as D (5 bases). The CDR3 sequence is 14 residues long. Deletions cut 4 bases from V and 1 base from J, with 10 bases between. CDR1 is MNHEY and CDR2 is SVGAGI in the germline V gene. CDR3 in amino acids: CASSWGGPNTEAFF. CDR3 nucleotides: TGTGCCAGCAGTTGGGGCGGGCCGAACACTGAAGCTTTCTTT.

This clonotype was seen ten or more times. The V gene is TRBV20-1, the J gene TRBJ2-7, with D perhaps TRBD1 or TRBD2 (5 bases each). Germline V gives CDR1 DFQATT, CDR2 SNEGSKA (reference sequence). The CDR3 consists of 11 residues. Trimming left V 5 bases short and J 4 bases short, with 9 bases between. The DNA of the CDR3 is TGCAGTGCTGAGGGACCTTACGAGCAGTACTTC. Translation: CSAEGPYEQYF.

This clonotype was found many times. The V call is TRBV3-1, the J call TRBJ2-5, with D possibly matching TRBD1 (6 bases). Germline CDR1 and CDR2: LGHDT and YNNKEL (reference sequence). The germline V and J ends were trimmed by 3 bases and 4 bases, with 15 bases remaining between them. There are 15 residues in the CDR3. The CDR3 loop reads CASSHYSDRSETQYF. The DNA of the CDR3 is TGTGCCAGCAGCCACTATTCGGACAGATCAGAGACCCAGTACTTC.

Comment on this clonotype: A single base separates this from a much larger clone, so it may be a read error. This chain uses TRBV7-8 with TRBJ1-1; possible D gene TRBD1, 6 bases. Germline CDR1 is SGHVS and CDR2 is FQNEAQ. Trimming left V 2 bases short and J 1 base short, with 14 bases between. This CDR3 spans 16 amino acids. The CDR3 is CASSLSWGPTNTEAFF. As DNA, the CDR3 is TGTGCCAGCAGCTTATCCTGGGGGCCAACGAACACTGAAGCTTTCTTT.

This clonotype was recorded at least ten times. In DNA form, the CDR3 reads TGTGCCAGCAGCTGGTCTCCGAACACTGAAGCTTTCTTT. The encoded protein is CASSWSPNTEAFF. J is TRBJ1-1 and V is TRBV5-6; D gene uncertain. The germline V gene encodes CDR1 SGHDT and CDR2 YYEEEE. This CDR3 region has 13 residues. Trimming removed 3 bases at V and 1 base at J, with 7 bases between.

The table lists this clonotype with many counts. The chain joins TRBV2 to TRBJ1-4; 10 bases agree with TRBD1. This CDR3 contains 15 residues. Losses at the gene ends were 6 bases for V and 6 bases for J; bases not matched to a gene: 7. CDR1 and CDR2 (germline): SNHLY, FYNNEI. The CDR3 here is CASRAPGTGDEKLFF. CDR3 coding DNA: TGTGCCAGCAGAGCTCCCGGGACAGGGGATGAAAAACTGTTTTTT.

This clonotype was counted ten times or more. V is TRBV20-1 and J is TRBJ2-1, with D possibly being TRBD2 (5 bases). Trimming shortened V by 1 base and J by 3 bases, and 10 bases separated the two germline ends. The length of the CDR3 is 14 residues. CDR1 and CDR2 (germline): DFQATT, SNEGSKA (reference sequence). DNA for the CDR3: TGCAGTGCTAGAGGGGCGGGCAACTACAATGAGCAGTTCTTC. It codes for CSARGAGNYNEQFF.

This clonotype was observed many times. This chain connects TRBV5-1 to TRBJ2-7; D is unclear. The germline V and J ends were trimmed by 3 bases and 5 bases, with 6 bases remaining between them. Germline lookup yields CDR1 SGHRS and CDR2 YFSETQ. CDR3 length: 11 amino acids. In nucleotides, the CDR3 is TGCGCCAGCAGCTCCGGTCACGAGCAGTACTTC. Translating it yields CASSSGHEQYF. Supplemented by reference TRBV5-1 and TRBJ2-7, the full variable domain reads KAGVTQTPRYLIKTRGQQVTLSCSPISGHRSVSWYQQTPGQGLQFLFEYFSETQRNKGNFPGRFSGRQFSNSRSEMNVSTLELGDSALYLCASSSGHEQYFGPGTRLTVT.

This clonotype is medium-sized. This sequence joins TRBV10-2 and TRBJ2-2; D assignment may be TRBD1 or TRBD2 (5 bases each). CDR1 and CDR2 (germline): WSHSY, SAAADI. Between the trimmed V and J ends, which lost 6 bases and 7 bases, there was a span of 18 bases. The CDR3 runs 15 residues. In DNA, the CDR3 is TGCGCCAGCAGCGCCCCCGGGGCCCTTAACGGGGAGCTGTTTTTT. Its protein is CASSAPGALNGELFF.

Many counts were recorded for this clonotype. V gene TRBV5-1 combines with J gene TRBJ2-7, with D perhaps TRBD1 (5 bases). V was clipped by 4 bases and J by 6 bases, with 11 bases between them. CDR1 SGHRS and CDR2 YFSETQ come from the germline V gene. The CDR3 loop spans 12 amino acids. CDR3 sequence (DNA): TGCGCCAGCAGCAGCCTAGGGGTCGAGCAGTACTTC. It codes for CASSSLGVEQYF.

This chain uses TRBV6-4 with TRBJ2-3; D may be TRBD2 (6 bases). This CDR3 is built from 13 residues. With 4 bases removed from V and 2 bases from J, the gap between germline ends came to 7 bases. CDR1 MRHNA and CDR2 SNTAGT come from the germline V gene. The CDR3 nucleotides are TGTGCCAGCAGTGCGGGAGACACAGATACGCAGTATTTT. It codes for CASSAGDTDTQYF.

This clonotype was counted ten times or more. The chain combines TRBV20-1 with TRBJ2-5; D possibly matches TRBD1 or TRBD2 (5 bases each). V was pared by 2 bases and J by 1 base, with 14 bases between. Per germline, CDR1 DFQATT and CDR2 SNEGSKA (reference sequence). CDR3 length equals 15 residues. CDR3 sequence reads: CSARNLRDLQETQYF. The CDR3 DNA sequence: TGCAGTGCTAGAAATTTACGGGACCTCCAAGAGACCCAGTACTTC.

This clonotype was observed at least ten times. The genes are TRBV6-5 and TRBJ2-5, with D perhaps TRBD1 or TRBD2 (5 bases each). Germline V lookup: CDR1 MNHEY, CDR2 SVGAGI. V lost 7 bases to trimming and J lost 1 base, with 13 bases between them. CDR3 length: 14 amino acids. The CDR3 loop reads CASKVVGGQETQYF. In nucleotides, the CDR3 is TGTGCCAGCAAGGTTGTTGGGGGCCAAGAGACCCAGTACTTC.

CDR3 protein: CSASWGTDTQYF. The CDR3 nucleotides are TGCAGTGCTAGCTGGGGCACAGATACGCAGTATTTT. The chain joins TRBV20-1 to TRBJ2-3; D gene unclear. V lost 3 bases and J lost 1, with 5 bases in between. The CDR3 is 12 residues long. Germline CDR1 DFQATT, CDR2 SNEGSKA (reference sequence).

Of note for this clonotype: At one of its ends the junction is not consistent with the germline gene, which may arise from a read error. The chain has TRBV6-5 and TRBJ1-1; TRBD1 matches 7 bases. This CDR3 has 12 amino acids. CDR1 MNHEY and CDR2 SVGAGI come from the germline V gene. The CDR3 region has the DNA TGTGACAGCAGAAGAACAGGGGCTGAAGCTTTCTTT. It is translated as CDSRRTGAEAFF.

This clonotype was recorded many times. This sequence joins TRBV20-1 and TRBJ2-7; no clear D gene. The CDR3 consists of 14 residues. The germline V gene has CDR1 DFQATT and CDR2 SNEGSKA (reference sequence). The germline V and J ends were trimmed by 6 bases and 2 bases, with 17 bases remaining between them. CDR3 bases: TGCAGTGCCTTTTCTTCCCGGGTCCCCTACGAGCAGTACTTC. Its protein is CSAFSSRVPYEQYF.

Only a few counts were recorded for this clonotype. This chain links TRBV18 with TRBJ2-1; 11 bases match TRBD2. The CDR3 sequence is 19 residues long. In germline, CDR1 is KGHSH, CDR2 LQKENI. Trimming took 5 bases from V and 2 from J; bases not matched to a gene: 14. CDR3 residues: CASSDGLAGGANAYNEQFF. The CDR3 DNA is TGTGCCAGCTCAGACGGACTAGCGGGCGGTGCTAACGCCTACAATGAGCAGTTCTTC.